The clone carrying this TCR beta chain was observed a few times. TCR beta CDR3 region amplification was performed from RNA transcripts. TCR CDR3 underwent first-round RT-PCR with the HTBI primer set. TCRdb re-analysed the multiplex PCR reads in MiXCR, keeping a single row per CDR3 protein. The profile covers 550,000 to 650,000 distinct CDR3 sequences, with approximately 14% appearing a single time and 5.8% taken by the ten largest. This sample stems from a study of T cells in Graves' hyperthyroidism and ophthalmopathy. Study background: At the time of initial diagnosis and before any treatment, peripheral blood was collected.

CDR3 length: 13 residues. Germline V lookup: CDR1 SGHRS, CDR2 YFSETQ. V lost 7 bases and J lost 5; bases outside the gene matches: 2. The sequence came from a woman aged 25 to 45 with Graves' hyperthyroidism that later progressed to Graves' ophthalmopathy. The genes are TRBV5-1 and TRBJ2-7, with 14 bases identical to TRBD2. Material: blood. DNA of the CDR3: TGCGCCAGCGGGACTAGCGGGAGAAACGAGCAGTACTTC. Protein product: CASGTSGRNEQYF.